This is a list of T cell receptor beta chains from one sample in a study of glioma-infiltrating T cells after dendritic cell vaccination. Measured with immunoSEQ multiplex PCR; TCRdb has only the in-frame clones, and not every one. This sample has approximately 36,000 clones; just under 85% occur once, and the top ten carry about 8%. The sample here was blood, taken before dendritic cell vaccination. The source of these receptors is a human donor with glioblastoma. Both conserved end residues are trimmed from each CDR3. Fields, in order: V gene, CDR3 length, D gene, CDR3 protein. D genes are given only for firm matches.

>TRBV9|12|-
ASSAGTSQETQY
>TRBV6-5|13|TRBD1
ASSYGQGTYYGYT
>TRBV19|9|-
ASSIMDTQY
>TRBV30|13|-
AWNSWGTIYNEQF
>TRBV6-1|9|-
ASIHSNEQF
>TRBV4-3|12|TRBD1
ASSVRDRSYEQY
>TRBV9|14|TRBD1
ASSGGTGAGDQPQH
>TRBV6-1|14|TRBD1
ASSGRMGQGSEKLF
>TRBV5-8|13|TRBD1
ASSFPGTATYEQY
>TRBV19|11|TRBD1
ASRLQGGLGYT
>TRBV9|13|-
ASSRGGGGNQPQH
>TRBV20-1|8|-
SARSYEQY
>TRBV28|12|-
ASVGGVSLYGYT
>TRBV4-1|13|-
ASAPTSNSYNEQF
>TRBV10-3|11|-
AIRGGYDEKLF
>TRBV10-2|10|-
ASSPVQYEQY
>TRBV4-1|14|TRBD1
ASSQGVGTEQETQY
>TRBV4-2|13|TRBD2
ASSQGSGGVNEQF
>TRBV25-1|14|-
ASSRDAGWGGNTIY
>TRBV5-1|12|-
ASSRLENTGELF
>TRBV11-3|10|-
ASSLARETQY
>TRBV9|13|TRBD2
ASSALGLGSETQY
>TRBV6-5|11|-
ASSSILNTEAF
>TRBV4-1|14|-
ASSQDRGVSSEKLF
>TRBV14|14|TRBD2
ASSQRSSGSGETQY
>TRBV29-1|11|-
SVVWGRATEAF
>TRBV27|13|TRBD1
ASSLTGTGNNEQF
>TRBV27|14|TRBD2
ASSQPSGGGRDTQY
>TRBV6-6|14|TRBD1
ASTLGQAGLNEKLF
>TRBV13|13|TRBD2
ASSYGTSGQETQY
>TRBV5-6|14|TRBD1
ASSLGPGTGNEKLF
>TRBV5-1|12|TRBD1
ASSNRDRGYEQY